This T cell receptor (beta chain) was recorded in a study of T cells in localized non-small cell lung cancer. CDR1 is SGHRS, CDR2 YFSETQ, per germline. V shed 0 bases and J 8 bases; nucleotides not matched to a gene: 6. This CDR3 contains 16 residues. The method was immunoSEQ multiplex PCR; TCRdb's version includes in-frame clones alone and lacks a portion of them. The repertoire holds some 25,000 clones, approximately 86% seen once, with roughly 13% in the top ten. This clonotype was obtained from a female donor over 55 with stage I lung adenocarcinoma. This specimen was peripheral blood, taken before any cancer treatment. The gene calls are TRBV5-1 and TRBJ2-2; 11 nucleotides agree with TRBD1. CDR3 nucleotides: TGCGCCAGCAGCTTGGTAGGACAGGGGGCGCAAGGGGAGCTGTTTTTT. As protein: CASSLVGQGAQGELFF.